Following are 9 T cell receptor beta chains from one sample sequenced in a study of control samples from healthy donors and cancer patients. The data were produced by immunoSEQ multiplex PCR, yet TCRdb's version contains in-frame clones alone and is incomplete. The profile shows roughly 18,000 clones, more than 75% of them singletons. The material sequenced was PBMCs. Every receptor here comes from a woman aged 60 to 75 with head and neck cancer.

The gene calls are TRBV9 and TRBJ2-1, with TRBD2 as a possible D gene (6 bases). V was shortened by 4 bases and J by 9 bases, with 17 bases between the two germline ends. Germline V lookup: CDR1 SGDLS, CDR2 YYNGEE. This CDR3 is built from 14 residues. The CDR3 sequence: CASSYGTPGVEQFF. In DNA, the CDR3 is TGTGCCAGCAGCTACGGGACTCCGGGTGTTGAGCAGTTCTTC. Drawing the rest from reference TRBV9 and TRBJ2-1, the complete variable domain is DSGVTQTPKHLITATGQRVTLRCSPRSGDLSVYWYQQSLDQGLQFLIQYYNGEERAKGNILERFSAQQFPDLHSELNLSSLELGDSALYFCASSYGTPGVEQFFGPGTRLTVL.

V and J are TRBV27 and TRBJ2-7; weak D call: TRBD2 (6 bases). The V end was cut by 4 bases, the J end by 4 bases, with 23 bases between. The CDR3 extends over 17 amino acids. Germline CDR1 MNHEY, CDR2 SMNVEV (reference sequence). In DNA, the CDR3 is TGTGCCAGCAGTTCCCTACCAAAGACTAGTTTTTTATACGAGCAGTACTTC. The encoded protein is CASSSLPKTSFLYEQYF.

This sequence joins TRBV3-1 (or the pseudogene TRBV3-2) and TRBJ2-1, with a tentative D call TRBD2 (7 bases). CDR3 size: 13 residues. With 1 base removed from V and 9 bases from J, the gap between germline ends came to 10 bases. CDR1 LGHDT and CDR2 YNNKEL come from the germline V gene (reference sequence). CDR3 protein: CASSQAGGGEQFF. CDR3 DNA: TGTGCCAGCAGCCAAGCGGGGGGCGGTGAGCAGTTCTTC.

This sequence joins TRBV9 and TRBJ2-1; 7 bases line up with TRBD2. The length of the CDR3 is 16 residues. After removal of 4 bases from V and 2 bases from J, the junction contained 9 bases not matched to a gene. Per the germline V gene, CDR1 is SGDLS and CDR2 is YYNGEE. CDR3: CASSLTLAGAYNEQFF. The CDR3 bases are TGTGCCAGCAGCTTAACCTTAGCGGGTGCCTACAATGAGCAGTTCTTC.

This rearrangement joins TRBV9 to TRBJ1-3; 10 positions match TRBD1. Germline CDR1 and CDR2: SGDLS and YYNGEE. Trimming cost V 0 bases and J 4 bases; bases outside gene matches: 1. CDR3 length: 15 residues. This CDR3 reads CASSVGTGGGNTIYF. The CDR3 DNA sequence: TGTGCCAGCAGCGTAGGGACAGGGGGGGGAAACACCATATATTTT.

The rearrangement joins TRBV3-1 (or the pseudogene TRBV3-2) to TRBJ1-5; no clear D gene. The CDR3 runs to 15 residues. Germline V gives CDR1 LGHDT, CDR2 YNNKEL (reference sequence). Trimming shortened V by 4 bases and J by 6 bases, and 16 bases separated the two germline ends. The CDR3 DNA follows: TGTGCCAGCAGCCCAGGAGGCGGGTCGGGTCAGCCCCAGCATTTT. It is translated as CASSPGGGSGQPQHF.

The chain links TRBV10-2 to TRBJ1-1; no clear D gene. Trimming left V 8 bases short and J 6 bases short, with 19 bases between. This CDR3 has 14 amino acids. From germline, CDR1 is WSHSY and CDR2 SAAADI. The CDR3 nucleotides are TGCGCCAGCCTCGCAGCGGGCCGAGGGTCTGAAGCTTTCTTT. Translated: CASLAAGRGSEAFF.

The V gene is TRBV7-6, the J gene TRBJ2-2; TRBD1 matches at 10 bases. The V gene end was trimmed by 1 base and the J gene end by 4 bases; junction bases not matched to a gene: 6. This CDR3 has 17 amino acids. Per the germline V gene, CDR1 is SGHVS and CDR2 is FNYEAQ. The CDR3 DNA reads TGTGCCAGCAGCTTAGGAACCGGGACAGGGGTCACCGGGGAGCTGTTTTTT. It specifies CASSLGTGTGVTGELFF.

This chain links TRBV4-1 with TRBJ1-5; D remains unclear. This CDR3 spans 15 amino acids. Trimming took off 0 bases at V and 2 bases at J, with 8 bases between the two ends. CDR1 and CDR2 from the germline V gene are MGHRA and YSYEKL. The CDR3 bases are TGCGCCAGCAGCCAAGATTTCGGCGGCAATCAGCCCCAGCATTTT. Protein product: CASSQDFGGNQPQHF.